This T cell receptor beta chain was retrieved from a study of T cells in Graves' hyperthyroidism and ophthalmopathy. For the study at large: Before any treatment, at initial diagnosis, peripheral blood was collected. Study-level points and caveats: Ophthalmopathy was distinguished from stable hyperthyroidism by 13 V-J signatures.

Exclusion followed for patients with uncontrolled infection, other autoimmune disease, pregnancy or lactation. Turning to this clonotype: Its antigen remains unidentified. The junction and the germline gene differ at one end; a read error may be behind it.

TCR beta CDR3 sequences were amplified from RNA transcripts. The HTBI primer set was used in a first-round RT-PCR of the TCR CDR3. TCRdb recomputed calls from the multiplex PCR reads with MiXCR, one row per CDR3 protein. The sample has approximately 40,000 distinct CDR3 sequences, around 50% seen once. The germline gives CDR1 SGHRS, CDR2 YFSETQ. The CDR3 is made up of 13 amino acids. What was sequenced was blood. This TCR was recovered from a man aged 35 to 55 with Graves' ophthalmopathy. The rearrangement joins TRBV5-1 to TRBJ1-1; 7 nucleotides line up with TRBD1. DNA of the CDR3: TGCGCCGGCATCCCCAGGGGGAGCACTGAAGCTTGCTTT. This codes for CAGIPRGSTEACF.